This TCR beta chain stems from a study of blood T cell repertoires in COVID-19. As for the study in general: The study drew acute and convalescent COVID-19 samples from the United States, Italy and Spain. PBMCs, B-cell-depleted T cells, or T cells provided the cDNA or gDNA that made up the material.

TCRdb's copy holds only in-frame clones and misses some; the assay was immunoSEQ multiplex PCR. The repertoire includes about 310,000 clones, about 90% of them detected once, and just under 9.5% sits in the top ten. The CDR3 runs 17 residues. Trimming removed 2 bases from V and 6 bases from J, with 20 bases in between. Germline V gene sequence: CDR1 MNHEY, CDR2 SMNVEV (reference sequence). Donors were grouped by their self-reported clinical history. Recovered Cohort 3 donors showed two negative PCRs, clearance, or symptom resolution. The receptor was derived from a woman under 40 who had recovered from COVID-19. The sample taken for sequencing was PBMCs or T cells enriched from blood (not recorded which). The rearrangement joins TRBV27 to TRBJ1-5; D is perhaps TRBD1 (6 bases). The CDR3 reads CASSLVGGGGLLQPQHF. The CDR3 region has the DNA TGTGCCAGCAGTTTAGTCGGAGGGGGGGGGCTCCTTCAGCCCCAGCATTTT.